Below, 26 T cell receptor beta chains from the same sample are listed, as sequenced in a study of Graves' ophthalmopathy and Graves' hyperthyroidism. For repertoire sequencing, the TCR beta CDR3 regions were amplified from RNA transcripts. Second-round multiplex PCR came after first-round RT-PCR with HTBI primers. TCRdb reprocessed the multiplex PCR reads via MiXCR and lists one record per CDR3 protein. The table lists roughly 350,000 distinct CDR3 sequences, about 18% of them singletons. Sample: peripheral blood. The receptors here all came from an adult woman with stable Graves' hyperthyroidism.

A few counts support this clonotype. This chain links TRBV12-3 or TRBV12-4 with TRBJ1-1; 10 positions agree with TRBD1. Trimming took 6 bases from V and 3 from J; bases not matched to a gene: 7. This CDR3 has 15 residues. DNA for the CDR3: TGTGCCAGCAGACCGAGGACAGGGGGGGACACTGAAGCTTTCTTT. Translation: CASRPRTGGDTEAFF.

The table lists this clonotype with many counts. This CDR3 reads CASSFGTGWNTEAFF. The CDR3 nucleotides read TGTGCCAGCAGCTTCGGGACCGGGTGGAACACTGAAGCTTTCTTT. The V gene is TRBV7-9, the J gene TRBJ1-1, with D maybe TRBD1 (5 bases). V was pared by 3 bases and J by 1 base, with 12 bases between. The CDR3 is 15 residues long. CDR1 SEHNR and CDR2 FQNEAQ come from the germline V gene (reference sequence).

This clonotype showed up many times. The chain employs TRBV20-1 and TRBJ1-5, with D unresolved. Germline CDR1 is DFQATT and CDR2 is SNEGSKA (reference sequence). V lost 7 bases, J lost 2 bases, and 12 bases lay in between. The CDR3 is made up of 13 amino acids. CDR3 sequence: CSGYTGGNQPQHF. DNA of the CDR3: TGCAGTGGATACACGGGAGGCAATCAGCCCCAGCATTTT.

This clonotype was seen at least ten times. The J gene is TRBJ1-6, the V gene TRBV7-2; 7 positions match TRBD1. Germline lookup yields CDR1 SGHTA and CDR2 FQGNSA. This CDR3 has 17 residues. The V gene end was trimmed by 4 bases and the J gene end by 0 bases; junction bases not matched to a gene: 6. The CDR3 nucleotides read TGTGCCAGCAGCTCAGACAGGGCGAGCTCCTATAATTCACCCCTCCACTTT. Protein: CASSSDRASSYNSPLHF.

The rearrangement links TRBV28 to TRBJ2-7; the match to TRBD1 covers 8 bases. Germline V gives CDR1 MDHEN, CDR2 SYDVKM. J lost 0 bases, V lost 7 bases, and 11 bases had no gene match. The CDR3 consists of 16 residues. CDR3 sequence reads: CASTYGGGQDSYEQYF. CDR3 nucleotide sequence: TGTGCCAGCACCTACGGAGGGGGACAGGACTCCTACGAGCAGTACTTC.

Notes on this clonotype: A much bigger clone sits one base away, suggesting this may be a read error. The chain joins TRBV3-1 to TRBJ1-1; the D gene is possibly TRBD1 (5 bases). The CDR3 loop spans 16 amino acids. Germline CDR1 is LGHDT and CDR2 is YNNKEL (reference sequence). The CDR3 loop is CASSQAGQVLDTEVFF. DNA for the CDR3: TGTGCCAGCAGCCAAGCCGGTCAGGTTCTGGACACTGAAGTTTTCTTT.

The V gene is TRBV3-1, the J gene TRBJ2-3; a possible D gene is TRBD2 (5 bases). Trimming pared 2 bases from V and 1 base from J, leaving 19 bases between. CDR3 size: 18 residues. CDR1 is LGHDT, CDR2 YNNKEL, per germline (reference sequence). Here the CDR3 reads CASSQISGWISGTDTQYF. CDR3 sequence (DNA): TGTGCCAGCAGCCAAATCTCCGGATGGATTAGCGGCACAGATACGCAGTATTTT.

Many counts were recorded for this clonotype. The chain has TRBV6-5 and TRBJ1-1; D possibly corresponds to TRBD1 (5 bases). CDR1 is MNHEY, CDR2 SVGAGI, per germline. Trimming shortened V by 0 bases and J by 6 bases, and 11 bases separated the two germline ends. This CDR3 has 14 residues. The CDR3 here is CASSYSMGPSEAFF. The CDR3 DNA reads as TGTGCCAGCAGTTACTCGATGGGGCCATCTGAAGCTTTCTTT.

Many counts were recorded for this clonotype. CDR3 protein: CATLESNTGELFF. The CDR3, as DNA: TGTGCCACTCTCGAGTCGAACACCGGGGAGCTGTTTTTT. The chain links TRBV28 to TRBJ2-2; D call uncertain. Trimming removed 10 bases at V and 0 bases at J, with 9 bases between. The CDR3 spans 13 residues. Germline assignment: CDR1 MDHEN and CDR2 SYDVKM.

This chain connects TRBV30 to TRBJ1-1, with D uncertain. The length of the CDR3 is 11 residues. Germline V gene data show CDR1 as GTSNPN and CDR2 as SVGIG (reference sequence). V dropped 2 bases and J dropped 6 bases, with 7 bases sitting between them. Written as DNA, the CDR3 is TGTGCCTGGAGTACCCTGGCTGAAGCTTTCTTT. It yields the protein CAWSTLAEAFF.

The V and J genes are TRBV4-3 and TRBJ1-5; 11 bases agree with TRBD1. The junction had 5 bases not matched to a gene; V was cut back by 5 bases and J by 5 bases. Germline loops: CDR1 LGHNA, CDR2 YSLEER. The CDR3 spans 15 residues. The CDR3 coding sequence is TGCGCCAGCAGCGATGGGACAGGGGGAGATCAGCCCCAGCATTTT. Translating it yields CASSDGTGGDQPQHF.

The sample holds many counts of this clonotype. The rearrangement links TRBV28 to TRBJ2-7; no definite D call. Germline V gives CDR1 MDHEN, CDR2 SYDVKM. The V gene lost 2 bases and the J gene lost 4 bases, with 15 bases spanning the gap. The CDR3 has 15 amino acids. The DNA for the CDR3 is TGTGCCAGCAGTTTAGACACCGATCACGATTACGAGCAGTACTTC. Encoded protein: CASSLDTDHDYEQYF.

This clonotype was counted ten times or more. The V gene is TRBV28, the J gene TRBJ2-5; D tentatively reads TRBD1 or TRBD2 (5 bases each). CDR1 is MDHEN, CDR2 SYDVKM, per germline. Between the trimmed V and J ends, which lost 6 bases and 5 bases, there was a span of 13 bases. The CDR3 length is 13 residues. CDR3: CASSGTETETQYF. The CDR3 coding sequence is TGTGCCAGCAGCGGGACGGAGACGGAGACCCAGTACTTC.

CDR3 sequence (DNA): TGTGCCAGCAGGGGGAGGAATAGCCACGAGCAGTACTTC. Translating gives CASRGRNSHEQYF. The V and J genes are TRBV6-1 and TRBJ2-7; TRBD2 might be the D (6 bases). V gave up 6 bases and J gave up 5 bases, with 14 bases separating them. The CDR3 sequence is 13 residues long. Germline V gives CDR1 MNHNS, CDR2 SASEGT.

This clonotype has at least ten counts. The rearrangement uses TRBV28 and TRBJ1-1; tentatively, D is TRBD1 (6 bases). Per germline, CDR1 MDHEN and CDR2 SYDVKM. This CDR3 contains 15 residues. Trimming took off 6 bases at V and 3 bases at J, with 17 bases between the two ends. The DNA of the CDR3 is TGTGCCAGCAGCCGACGTACAGGGATCTACACTGAAGCTTTCTTT. It specifies CASSRRTGIYTEAFF. The full variable domain, in which reference TRBV28 and TRBJ1-1 provide the parts outside the CDR3, is DVKVTQSSRYLVKRTGEKVFLECVQDMDHENMFWYRQDPGLGLRLIYFSYDVKMKEKGDIPEGYSVSREKKERFSLILESASTNQTSMYLCASSRRTGIYTEAFFGQGTRLTVV.

This clonotype was detected many times. The chain is built from TRBV2 and TRBJ2-5, with a tentative D call TRBD1 (6 bases). V was trimmed by 3 bases and J by 3 bases, leaving 14 bases between them. The CDR3 extends over 15 amino acids. Germline V lookup: CDR1 SNHLY, CDR2 FYNNEI. The CDR3 bases are TGTGCCAGCAGTGACTTAGGGCAGGGGAAAGAGACCCAGTACTTC. Encoded protein: CASSDLGQGKETQYF.

This clonotype was recorded many times. The rearrangement uses TRBV6-5 and TRBJ1-1; 8 bases fit TRBD1. With V trimmed by 4 bases and J by 1 base, 5 bases remained unmatched. The CDR3 is made up of 15 amino acids. In germline, CDR1 is MNHEY, CDR2 SVGAGI. In DNA, the CDR3 is TGTGCCAGCAGTTTCGACACAGGGGGGAACACTGAAGCTTTCTTT. Its protein product is CASSFDTGGNTEAFF.

This clonotype was found many times. The chain links TRBV5-1 to TRBJ1-1; the D gene is possibly TRBD1 (5 bases). V gave up 1 base and J gave up 1 base, with 11 bases separating them. CDR1 and CDR2 (germline): SGHRS, YFSETQ. The CDR3 has 15 residues. The CDR3 is CASSLRGDPNTEAFF. In DNA, the CDR3 is TGCGCCAGCAGCTTGCGAGGGGACCCGAACACTGAAGCTTTCTTT.

This clonotype has at least ten counts. The V call is TRBV7-9, the J call TRBJ2-5; the D is unclear. CDR1 is SEHNR and CDR2 is FQNEAQ in the germline V gene (reference sequence). This CDR3 is 13 amino acids long. The V gene lost 1 base and the J gene lost 4 bases, with 7 bases spanning the gap. The CDR3 sequence: CASSLDPLETQYF. The CDR3 DNA follows: TGTGCCAGCAGCTTAGATCCTTTAGAGACCCAGTACTTC.

The chain is built from TRBV12-3 or TRBV12-4 and TRBJ1-3, with a weak D call TRBD1 (5 bases). V was pared by 4 bases and J by 4 bases, with 8 bases between. The length of the CDR3 is 13 residues. This CDR3 reads CASSSQGGNTIYF. The CDR3 region has the DNA TGTGCCAGCAGTTCCCAGGGAGGAAACACCATATATTTT.

This clonotype was picked up many times. V gene TRBV7-8 combines with J gene TRBJ2-2; maybe TRBD2 (6 bases). V gave up 5 bases and J gave up 4 bases, with 14 bases separating them. The CDR3 totals 15 residues. CDR1 and CDR2 (germline): SGHVS, FQNEAQ. The CDR3 DNA sequence: TGTGCCAGCAGCCGAGGAGGGTTCGGCACCGGGGAGCTGTTTTTT. Its translation: CASSRGGFGTGELFF.

This clonotype has ten or more counts. The chain employs TRBV10-3 and TRBJ2-1; maybe TRBD2 (6 bases). Germline V lookup: CDR1 ENHRY, CDR2 SYGVKD. V dropped 2 bases and J dropped 7 bases, with 18 bases sitting between them. This CDR3 comprises 16 residues. CDR3 amino acids: CAISEVGGKARNEQFF. The CDR3 DNA follows: TGTGCCATCAGTGAGGTCGGCGGGAAGGCGAGGAATGAGCAGTTCTTC.

This clonotype was detected ten times or more. The chain has TRBV7-9 and TRBJ2-5, with D possibly TRBD1 on 6 matching bases. V lost 4 bases and J 5 bases, leaving 20 bases between the germline ends. Germline CDR1 SEHNR, CDR2 FQNEAQ (reference sequence). The CDR3 has 16 residues. Written as DNA, the CDR3 is TGTGCCAGCAGCTCGACACAGGACCCCAGGGGTGAGACCCAGTACTTC. This translates into CASSSTQDPRGETQYF.

This clonotype was detected many times. This chain links TRBV28 with TRBJ2-5; 14 bases fit TRBD2. There are 16 residues in the CDR3. Germline-derived CDR1 and CDR2 are MDHEN and SYDVKM. After removal of 3 bases from V and 5 bases from J, the junction contained 5 bases not matched to a gene. The DNA of the CDR3 is TGTGCCAGCAGTTTGCCGGGACTAGCGGGAGCGGAGACCCAGTACTTC. Its translation is CASSLPGLAGAETQYF.

This clonotype was detected ten times or more. The chain links TRBV24-1 to TRBJ2-2; tentative D call: TRBD1 (6 bases). Germline CDR1 KGHDR, CDR2 SFDVKD. V lost 5 bases, J lost 5 bases, and 17 bases lay in between. The length of the CDR3 is 16 residues. The CDR3 protein is CATSGTGHFETGELFF. For the CDR3, the DNA is TGTGCCACCAGTGGCACGGGACACTTTGAGACCGGGGAGCTGTTTTTT.

This clonotype appeared a few times. A read error may be the cause here, since a much bigger clone is one base away. The chain recombines TRBV20-1 with TRBJ2-5; unclear D gene. Germline lookup yields CDR1 DFQATT and CDR2 SNEGSKA (reference sequence). The CDR3 spans 13 residues. This chain's CDR3 is CSARDGIRETKYF. Here the CDR3 DNA reads TGCAGTGCTAGAGATGGGATACGAGAGACCAAGTACTTC.